The 9 T cell receptor beta chains presented below share a single source sample, sequenced in a study of blood T cell repertoires in COVID-19. The method was immunoSEQ multiplex PCR; TCRdb's version includes in-frame clones alone and lacks a portion of them. The table shows roughly 260,000 clones, with roughly 80% occurring only once. The sequenced material came from PBMCs or T cells enriched from blood (not recorded which). The receptor source for this set is a woman between 40 and 55 years old who had been exposed to COVID-19.

The rearrangement uses TRBV7-3 and TRBJ2-7, with D possibly being TRBD2 (6 bases). The germline CDR1 and CDR2 sequences are SGHTA and FQGTGA. V lost 3 bases and J lost 6, with 9 bases in between. The CDR3 loop spans 12 amino acids. CDR3 loop: CASSFGGGEQYF. CDR3 bases: TGTGCCAGCAGCTTTGGGGGAGGCGAGCAGTACTTC.

The chain carries TRBV9 and TRBJ2-3, with D maybe TRBD2 (6 bases). Germline CDR1 is SGDLS and CDR2 is YYNGEE. Trimming took off 0 bases at V and 1 base at J, with 15 bases between the two ends. The CDR3 runs to 17 residues. The CDR3 here is CASSVGAGLTGTDTQYF. The CDR3 nucleotides read TGTGCCAGCAGCGTAGGGGCCGGACTAACCGGCACAGATACGCAGTATTTT.

The chain employs TRBV7-8 and TRBJ2-7, with TRBD1 matching over 9 bases. Germline trimming cut 6 bases from V and 0 bases from J; bases unmatched to any gene: 6. CDR3 length: 15 amino acids. The germline CDR1 and CDR2 sequences are SGHVS and FQNEAQ. CDR3 in amino acids: CASRLGQGSSYEQYF. In DNA form, the CDR3 reads TGTGCCAGCAGGCTAGGACAGGGGAGCTCCTACGAGCAGTACTTC.

This chain joins TRBV28 and TRBJ2-5, with TRBD1 matching 10 bases. Germline V gene data show CDR1 as MDHEN and CDR2 as SYDVKM. V shed 5 bases, J shed 0 bases, and the junction held 3 bases outside the gene matches. The CDR3 sequence is 15 residues long. The CDR3 protein is CASSPGTGDQETQYF. The CDR3 bases are TGTGCCAGCAGTCCCGGGACAGGGGACCAAGAGACCCAGTACTTC. Based on the CDR3 plus reference TRBV28 and TRBJ2-5, the full variable domain is DVKVTQSSRYLVKRTGEKVFLECVQDMDHENMFWYRQDPGLGLRLIYFSYDVKMKEKGDIPEGYSVSREKKERFSLILESASTNQTSMYLCASSPGTGDQETQYFGPGTRLLVL.

CDR3 sequence: CASSLAAGGLGTDTQYF. The CDR3 coding sequence is TGTGCCAGCAGCTTAGCCGCGGGGGGGCTGGGCACAGATACGCAGTATTTT. The chain employs TRBV7-2 and TRBJ2-3; 9 bases align to TRBD2. J gave up 1 base and V 0 bases, and 5 bases lay outside the gene matches. This CDR3 has 17 amino acids. Germline V gene lookup returns CDR1 SGHTA and CDR2 FQGNSA.

The chain links TRBV6-1 to TRBJ2-7, with D perhaps matching TRBD1 (6 bases). The length of the CDR3 is 14 residues. The ends were cut back, 3 bases at V and 4 bases at J, with 13 bases in the middle. Looked up from germline, CDR1 is MNHNS and CDR2 is SASEGT. The CDR3 loop is CASSEVGTQYEQYF. CDR3 DNA sequence: TGTGCCAGCAGTGAGGTAGGGACACAATACGAGCAGTACTTC.

J is TRBJ1-6 and V is TRBV28; the match to TRBD1 covers 7 bases. This CDR3 contains 14 residues. Trimming took 7 bases from V and 7 from J; bases not matched to a gene: 7. CDR1 is MDHEN, CDR2 SYDVKM, per germline. The CDR3 spells CASKTGDGNSPLHF. DNA for the CDR3: TGTGCCAGCAAAACAGGGGACGGGAATTCACCCCTCCACTTT.

The chain couples TRBV30 to TRBJ1-1, with D uncertain. CDR1 GTSNPN and CDR2 SVGIG come from the germline V gene (reference sequence). The V end was cut by 5 bases, the J end by 9 bases, with 13 bases between. The CDR3 runs 11 residues. CDR3 protein: CAWGKEQQAFF. CDR3 nucleotides: TGTGCCTGGGGGAAGGAGCAGCAAGCTTTCTTT.

V and J are TRBV19 and TRBJ2-7, with D perhaps TRBD1 (6 bases). Trimming pared 7 bases from V and 6 bases from J, leaving 19 bases between. This CDR3 has 14 amino acids. Germline V gives CDR1 LNHDA, CDR2 SQIVND (reference sequence). The CDR3 sequence: CASTLGTRSPEQYF. In DNA form, the CDR3 reads TGTGCCAGTACTCTAGGGACACGGAGTCCCGAGCAGTACTTC.